One sample yielded the 19 T cell receptor beta chains listed below, sequenced in a study of cytomegalovirus exposure and HLA in healthy donors. PCR amplification relied on 60 Vbeta primers (plus 13 Jbeta primers). Some clones are missing from TCRdb's copy, which holds only in-frame ones; the method was immunoSEQ multiplex PCR. Here the sample spans more than 100,000 clones, more than 80% being singletons. The sample taken for sequencing was PBMCs. The receptors shown here come from a man aged 40-49 years in good health and CMV-seronegative.

This clone was counted once. This chain uses TRBV6-5 with TRBJ2-7; TRBD1 matches 9 bases. The V and J ends lost 6 bases and 5 bases, in that order; junction bases with no gene match: 8. CDR3 length equals 14 residues. Germline assignment: CDR1 MNHEY and CDR2 SVGAGI. CDR3 sequence (DNA): TGTGCCAGCAGATCCCGGGACAGGGTCCACGAGCAGTACTTC. It yields the protein CASRSRDRVHEQYF.

The V call is TRBV30, the J call TRBJ2-2, with 7 nucleotides matching TRBD1. The V gene end was trimmed by 6 bases and the J gene end by 3 bases; junction bases not matched to a gene: 7. Germline values: CDR1 GTSNPN, CDR2 SVGIG (reference sequence). CDR3 length: 14 residues. CDR3 DNA: TGTGCCTGTACAGGGGTGTTTGACACCGGGGAGCTGTTTTTT. Translating it yields CACTGVFDTGELFF.

The chain combines TRBV27 with TRBJ1-2; 7 positions match TRBD1. J was trimmed by 4 bases and V by 5 bases; bases with no gene match: 4. This CDR3 has 13 residues. Germline CDR1 is MNHEY and CDR2 is SMNVEV (reference sequence). CDR3 bases: TGTGCCAGCAGTCGACAGGGTGGCTATGGCTACACCTTC. As protein: CASSRQGGYGYTF.

This chain uses TRBV30 with TRBJ2-5; 8 nucleotides match TRBD2. Trimming cost V 2 bases and J 4 bases; bases outside gene matches: 9. The CDR3 has 15 amino acids. CDR1 is GTSNPN and CDR2 is SVGIG in the germline V gene (reference sequence). CDR3 in amino acids: CAWSPPGGMGETQYF. The CDR3 nucleotides read TGTGCCTGGAGTCCCCCGGGAGGGATGGGAGAGACCCAGTACTTC.

V is TRBV19 and J is TRBJ2-2, with TRBD2 as a possible D gene (7 bases). Per germline, CDR1 LNHDA and CDR2 SQIVND (reference sequence). V was pared by 10 bases and J by 6 bases, with 15 bases between. The CDR3 has 13 amino acids. Here the CDR3 reads CATGEGMAGELFF. The CDR3 nucleotides are TGTGCCACAGGGGAGGGTATGGCCGGGGAGCTGTTTTTT.

The chain employs TRBV28 and TRBJ1-1, with D tentatively TRBD1 (5 bases). The germline gives CDR1 MDHEN, CDR2 SYDVKM. V was shortened by 7 bases and J by 3 bases, with 18 bases between the two germline ends. This CDR3 is built from 15 residues. CDR3: CASTGPNTGYTEAFF. The DNA of the CDR3 is TGTGCCAGCACAGGGCCAAATACAGGCTACACTGAAGCTTTCTTT.

A single count supports this clone. As DNA, the CDR3 is TGTGCCAGCAGTTTAGGGGGGGCGACTAATGAAAAACTGTTTTTT. Its translation is CASSLGGATNEKLFF. The chain joins TRBV28 to TRBJ1-4; D may be TRBD1 (6 bases). Deletions cut 2 bases from V and 2 bases from J, with 9 bases between. Germline V lookup: CDR1 MDHEN, CDR2 SYDVKM. This CDR3 is 15 amino acids long.

This chain joins TRBV7-9 and TRBJ2-7; no clear D. This CDR3 is built from 13 residues. CDR1 SEHNR and CDR2 FQNEAQ come from the germline V gene (reference sequence). Trimming cost V 1 base and J 9 bases, with 13 bases left between them. The CDR3 coding sequence is TGTGCCAGCAGCTTAGGTGGTCGGGTCGGGCAGTACTTC. Translating gives CASSLGGRVGQYF.

The chain combines TRBV2 with TRBJ2-1; 12 positions agree with TRBD2. In germline, CDR1 is SNHLY, CDR2 FYNNEI. J lost 4 bases, V lost 4 bases, and 2 bases had no gene match. The CDR3 has 15 residues. The CDR3 spells CASSGGTSGYNEQFF. The CDR3 nucleotides read TGTGCCAGCAGTGGTGGGACTAGCGGGTACAATGAGCAGTTCTTC.

This clone was observed a few times. This chain links TRBV29-1 with TRBJ1-1; 9 bases agree with TRBD1. Germline V CDR1 and CDR2: SQVTM, ANQGSEA. Unmatched junction bases numbered 5, after V lost 6 bases and J lost 0 bases. The CDR3 totals 14 residues. In DNA form, the CDR3 reads TGCAGCGTAGGACAGGGGAGCATGAACACTGAAGCTTTCTTT. It codes for CSVGQGSMNTEAFF.

This rearrangement joins TRBV7-9 to TRBJ2-7, with 9 bases fitting TRBD1. Trimming removed 4 bases from V and 6 bases from J; junction bases left unmatched: 10. The CDR3 is 15 amino acids. CDR1 and CDR2 from the germline V gene are SEHNR and FQNEAQ (reference sequence). This CDR3 reads CASSSGKGQGAEQYF. CDR3 coding DNA: TGTGCCAGCAGCTCGGGAAAGGGACAGGGAGCCGAGCAGTACTTC.

This chain connects TRBV27 to TRBJ2-7; weak D call: TRBD1 (6 bases). This CDR3 spans 14 amino acids. Germline CDR1 and CDR2: MNHEY and SMNVEV (reference sequence). Trimming removed 7 bases from V and 4 bases from J, with 17 bases in between. The CDR3: CASTRGQGTYEQYF. CDR3 nucleotide sequence: TGTGCCAGCACCCGCGGGCAGGGGACGTACGAGCAGTACTTC.

About this clone: The conserved final phenylalanine or tryptophan is absent from the CDR3, which likely points to a read error. This chain connects TRBV28 to TRBJ1-5; the D gene is possibly TRBD1 (6 bases). The germline gives CDR1 MDHEN, CDR2 SYDVKM. This CDR3 region has 16 residues. Deletions cut 1 base from V and 1 base from J, with 11 bases between. Written as DNA, the CDR3 is TGTGCCAGCAGTTTATACCCGGACAGAAGCAATCAGCCCCAGCATGTT. This gives the protein CASSLYPDRSNQPQHV.

The chain couples TRBV5-1 to TRBJ2-2, with TRBD1 identical over 7 bases. CDR1 and CDR2 from the germline V gene are SGHRS and YFSETQ. J lost 7 bases, V lost 0 bases, and 12 bases had no gene match. The CDR3 sequence is 17 residues long. This CDR3 reads CASSLAGTANLIGELFF. The CDR3 DNA sequence: TGCGCCAGCAGCTTGGCCGGGACAGCGAACCTGATCGGGGAGCTGTTTTTT.

The V and J genes are TRBV21-1 and TRBJ2-5; the table's D call of TRBD2 was not tested on the DNA. TRBV21-1 is labeled a pseudogene. The CDR3 has 18 residues. CDR3 coding DNA: TGTGCCAGCAGCAAAGGGTGTCGATGCGGGGCCCTACAAGAGACCCAGTACTTC. Its translation: CASSKGCRCGALQETQYF.

This chain uses TRBV5-1 with TRBJ2-7; 8 bases are shared with TRBD1. Germline V gene sequence: CDR1 SGHRS, CDR2 YFSETQ. The CDR3 has 15 amino acids. With V trimmed by 4 bases and J by 4 bases, 10 bases remained unmatched. In DNA, the CDR3 is TGCGCCAGCAGCGAACTAGGACAGGGTAGGTACGAGCAGTACTTC. It specifies CASSELGQGRYEQYF.

The chain recombines TRBV19 with TRBJ2-6, with 7 positions matching TRBD1. This CDR3 is built from 17 residues. Germline loops: CDR1 LNHDA, CDR2 SQIVND (reference sequence). V was pared by 5 bases and J by 3 bases, with 10 bases of the junction left unmatched. CDR3 DNA sequence: TGTGCCAGTAGTCCAGGCAGGGGGTCGAGTGGGGCCAACGTCCTGACTTTC. It codes for CASSPGRGSSGANVLTF. Filled out from reference TRBV19 and TRBJ2-6, the complete variable domain reads DGGITQSPKYLFRKEGQNVTLSCEQNLNHDAMYWYRQDPGQGLRLIYYSQIVNDFQKGDIAEGYSVSREKKESFPLTVTSAQKNPTAFYLCASSPGRGSSGANVLTFGAGSRLTVL.

The chain is built from TRBV30 and TRBJ1-1; D not certain. CDR1 is GTSNPN and CDR2 is SVGIG in the germline V gene (reference sequence). The CDR3 runs to 13 residues. V was pared by 4 bases and J by 1 base, with 10 bases between. The CDR3 loop reads CAWTAYRNTEAFF. The CDR3 DNA reads as TGTGCCTGGACCGCTTACAGGAACACTGAAGCTTTCTTT. Filled out from reference TRBV30 and TRBJ1-1, the complete variable domain reads SQTIHQWPATLVQPVGSPLSLECTVEGTSNPNLYWYRQAAGRGLQLLFYSVGIGQISSEVPQNLSASRPQDRQFILSSKKLLLSDSGFYLCAWTAYRNTEAFFGQGTRLTVV.

The rearrangement links TRBV25-1 to TRBJ1-6; no reliable D call. Trimming pared 7 bases from V and 8 bases from J, leaving 12 bases between. This CDR3 is built from 13 residues. In germline, CDR1 is MGHDK, CDR2 SYGVNS. Here the CDR3 reads CASTRAGDSPLHF. The CDR3 DNA reads as TGTGCCAGCACGAGGGCAGGTGATTCACCCCTCCACTTT.